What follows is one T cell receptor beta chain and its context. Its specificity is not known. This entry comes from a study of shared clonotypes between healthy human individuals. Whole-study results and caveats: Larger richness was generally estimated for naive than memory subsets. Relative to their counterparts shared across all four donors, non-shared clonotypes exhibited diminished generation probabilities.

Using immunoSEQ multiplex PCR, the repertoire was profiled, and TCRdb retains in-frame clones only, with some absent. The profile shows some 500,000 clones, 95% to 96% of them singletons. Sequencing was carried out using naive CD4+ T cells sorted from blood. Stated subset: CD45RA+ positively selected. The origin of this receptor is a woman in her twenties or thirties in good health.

In DNA, the CDR3 is TGTGCCAGCAGCTTGTCGGCGGGAGGAACGAAGGAACAAGAGACCCAGTACTTC. It specifies CASSLSAGGTKEQETQYF. The chain joins TRBV5-6 to TRBJ2-5; 8 bases align to TRBD2. With V trimmed by 1 base and J by 2 bases, 13 bases remained unmatched. The CDR3 is 18 amino acids. Germline values: CDR1 SGHDT, CDR2 YYEEEE.